The 10 T cell receptor beta chains presented below share a single source sample, sequenced in a study of T cells after posttransplantation cyclophosphamide. Busulfan-fludarabine conditioning, marrow transplant, and cyclophosphamide on days +3 and +4 were administered. The method was immunoSEQ multiplex PCR; TCRdb's version includes in-frame clones alone and lacks a portion of them. The table shows tens of thousands of clones, with approximately 87% occurring only once. The sequencing used PBMCs, collected after allogeneic stem cell transplant with posttransplant cyclophosphamide. These receptors originate from a female patient between 30 and 45 years old who received an allogeneic stem cell transplant from an unrelated donor, was CMV-positive, and had no GVHD. Some T cells may possibly be graft donor cells.

This clone was counted once. V is TRBV27 and J is TRBJ2-3; 9 bases are shared with TRBD1. CDR3 length: 15 amino acids. Germline CDR1 reads MNHEY; CDR2 reads SMNVEV (reference sequence). With V trimmed by 8 bases and J by 3 bases, 9 bases remained unmatched. The CDR3 DNA follows: TGTGCCAGCCGAGACAGGGGGAGGTTGACAGATACGCAGTATTTT. Its translation: CASRDRGRLTDTQYF.

The chain carries TRBV16 and TRBJ1-2, with D possibly matching TRBD1 (6 bases). Germline CDR1 reads KGHSY; CDR2 reads FQNENV. V was clipped by 1 base and J by 4 bases, with 13 bases between them. This CDR3 comprises 15 residues. The chain's CDR3 is CASSQWSGQSYGYTF. CDR3 nucleotide sequence: TGTGCCAGCAGCCAATGGTCCGGACAGAGCTATGGCTACACCTTC.

This clone has a single count. The V call is TRBV11-3, the J call TRBJ2-1, with D possibly being TRBD1 (5 bases). V lost 2 bases and J 0 bases, leaving 11 bases between the germline ends. The germline CDR1 and CDR2 sequences are SGHNT and YENEEA. The CDR3 covers 16 residues. The CDR3: CASSLPDSSSYNEQFF. CDR3 DNA: TGTGCCAGCAGCTTACCCGACAGTAGCTCCTACAATGAGCAGTTCTTC.

The J gene is TRBJ2-3, the V gene TRBV30; TRBD1 matches at 9 bases. This CDR3 is 13 amino acids long. Germline trimming cut 6 bases from V and 2 bases from J; bases unmatched to any gene: 3. Germline V CDR1 and CDR2: GTSNPN, SVGIG (reference sequence). The CDR3 spells CACDRGNTDTQYF. In DNA form, the CDR3 reads TGTGCCTGTGACAGGGGGAACACAGATACGCAGTATTTT.

The chain employs TRBV5-1 and TRBJ1-1; D gene unclear. Germline assignment: CDR1 SGHRS and CDR2 YFSETQ. The V end lost 4 bases, the J end lost 4 bases, and 14 bases lay between the germline ends. The CDR3 is made up of 14 amino acids. Written as DNA, the CDR3 is TGCGCCAGCAGCCCTGGGCCAGGTGTCACTGAAGCTTTCTTT. Translating it yields CASSPGPGVTEAFF.

The genes are TRBV30 and TRBJ2-1; tentatively, D is TRBD2 (5 bases). Germline values: CDR1 GTSNPN, CDR2 SVGIG (reference sequence). The CDR3 is 14 amino acids. V lost 5 bases and J lost 2, with 13 bases in between. DNA for the CDR3: TGTGCCTGGCTTCAACTAGAAACCTACAATGAGCAGTTCTTC. Protein: CAWLQLETYNEQFF.

This clone was seen just once. The chain uses TRBV6-6 and TRBJ2-7; 9 nucleotides agree with TRBD1. Germline trimming cut 4 bases from V and 4 bases from J; bases unmatched to any gene: 11. CDR1 is MNHNY, CDR2 SVGAGI, per germline (reference sequence). The length of the CDR3 is 16 residues. CDR3 loop: CASSSAATGGSYEQYF. CDR3 in DNA: TGTGCCAGCAGTTCTGCCGCGACAGGGGGAAGTTACGAGCAGTACTTC.

By proportion, this clone is medium-sized. J is TRBJ1-1 and V is TRBV10-3; D remains ambiguous. From germline, CDR1 is ENHRY and CDR2 SYGVKD. Trimming shortened V by 2 bases and J by 7 bases, and 8 bases separated the two germline ends. The CDR3 has 12 amino acids. In DNA, the CDR3 is TGTGCCATCAGTGAGCGTCGTATTGAAGCTTTCTTT. It encodes CAISERRIEAFF.

The V call is TRBV19, the J call TRBJ2-7, with TRBD1 matching over 7 bases. This CDR3 is 14 amino acids long. With V trimmed by 3 bases and J by 2 bases, 4 bases remained unmatched. The germline V gene encodes CDR1 LNHDA and CDR2 SQIVND (reference sequence). CDR3 sequence reads: CASSIGQGAYEQYF. The CDR3 nucleotides read TGTGCCAGTAGTATCGGGCAGGGGGCCTACGAGCAGTACTTC.

V and J are TRBV28 and TRBJ2-5; 12 nucleotides match TRBD1. Germline trimming cut 6 bases from V and 3 bases from J; bases unmatched to any gene: 8. Germline loops: CDR1 MDHEN, CDR2 SYDVKM. The CDR3 consists of 16 residues. The CDR3 spells CASRLGDRGLEETQYF. CDR3 bases: TGTGCCAGCAGGTTGGGGGACAGGGGGCTCGAAGAGACCCAGTACTTC.